This TCR beta chain comes out of a study of blood T cell repertoires in COVID-19. Study-level background: PBMCs, B-cell-depleted T cells, or T cells provided the cDNA or gDNA that made up the material.

J lost 0 bases, V lost 4 bases, and 4 bases had no gene match. Germline CDR1 reads LNHDA; CDR2 reads SQIVND (reference sequence). This CDR3 spans 16 amino acids. The repertoire was sequenced with immunoSEQ multiplex PCR; TCRdb's copy has only in-frame clones and lacks some. Here the sample spans around 150,000 clones, around nine tenths being singletons. Adults between about 18 and 95 years of age took part from 20 to 25 US areas. The material sequenced was PBMCs or T cells enriched from blood (not recorded which). This TCR was sampled from a woman between 45 and 65 years old who had recovered from COVID-19. The V gene is TRBV19, the J gene TRBJ2-1; TRBD2 agrees at 9 bases. The CDR3 protein is CASSTLSGGSYNEQFF. For the CDR3, the DNA is TGTGCCAGTAGTACCCTTAGCGGGGGCTCCTACAATGAGCAGTTCTTC. The full variable domain, rest sourced from reference TRBV19 and TRBJ2-1, is DGGITQSPKYLFRKEGQNVTLSCEQNLNHDAMYWYRQDPGQGLRLIYYSQIVNDFQKGDIAEGYSVSREKKESFPLTVTSAQKNPTAFYLCASSTLSGGSYNEQFFGPGTRLTVL.